This T cell receptor beta chain was captured by sequencing in a study of T cell responses to AZD1222 COVID-19 vaccine. At the level of the study: Doses given second, at about 4 or about 12 weeks, were pooled.

Whole-study results and caveats: Vaccination with two AZD1222 doses was followed by a rise in Spike-specific TCR breadth and depth. There were repertoire samples only from the period after the peak T cell response. Targets within unmutated variant regions were reportedly found for nearly half of spike-specific TCRs.

This CDR3 has 17 amino acids. With regard to this clone: The antigen is not known.

The table came from immunoSEQ multiplex PCR; TCRdb's copy has only in-frame clones and leaves some out. The top ten clones hold 4% to 5% of a sample with approximately 100,000 clones, approximately 93% of them seen once. The sequence derives from an adult in good health. The chain recombines TRBV21-1 with TRBJ1-4. TRBV21-1 is annotated as a pseudogene. The sample was peripheral blood, taken on day 0 of AZD1222 vaccination. In DNA form, the CDR3 reads TGTGCCAGCATCAAGTGGACTGGGGCGGAGAGAAATGAAAAACTGTTTTTT. Residues: CASIKWTGAERNEKLFF.